These 22 T cell receptor beta chains came from one sample sequenced in a study of OX40 agonist ivuxolimab in advanced cancers. Measured with immunoSEQ multiplex PCR; TCRdb has only the in-frame clones, and not every one. The repertoire holds roughly 11,000 clones, around 80% seen once, with about 15% in the top ten. The material was CD4+ or CD8+ T cells sorted from blood, obtained in a trial of the OX40 agonist ivuxolimab. The source of these receptors is an adult with an advanced solid tumor such as melanoma, head and neck, liver or kidney cancer.

The chain uses TRBV9 and TRBJ1-3; D is ambiguous. The V end was cut by 3 bases, the J end by 4 bases, with 5 bases between. The CDR3 loop spans 12 amino acids. Per germline, CDR1 SGDLS and CDR2 YYNGEE. CDR3 sequence (DNA): TGTGCCAGCAGCGGGTTAGGAAACACCATATATTTT. This encodes CASSGLGNTIYF. The complete variable domain, with remaining parts taken from reference TRBV9 and TRBJ1-3, reads DSGVTQTPKHLITATGQRVTLRCSPRSGDLSVYWYQQSLDQGLQFLIQYYNGEERAKGNILERFSAQQFPDLHSELNLSSLELGDSALYFCASSGLGNTIYFGEGSWLTVV.

Within the sample, this clone is medium-sized. This rearrangement joins TRBV4-1 to TRBJ1-1; D is uncertain. Trimming cost V 0 bases and J 8 bases, with 13 bases left between them. The CDR3 is made up of 14 amino acids. CDR1 and CDR2 from the germline V gene are MGHRA and YSYEKL. DNA of the CDR3: TGCGCCAGCAGCCAAGATTCGGCCGAGGGCGAAGCTTTCTTT. Encoded protein: CASSQDSAEGEAFF.

CDR3 nucleotide sequence: TGTGCCAGCAGCACCCCGGAGGACACAGATACGCAGTATTTT. Amino acid sequence: CASSTPEDTDTQYF. This chain uses TRBV5-4 with TRBJ2-3, with a weak D call TRBD2 (5 bases). Trimming cost V 4 bases and J 2 bases, with 11 bases left between them. This CDR3 spans 14 amino acids. Germline V CDR1 and CDR2: SGHNT, YYREEE (reference sequence).

J is TRBJ2-7 and V is TRBV27; the match to TRBD2 covers 7 bases. The CDR3 totals 15 residues. The V gene's germline CDR1 is MNHEY and CDR2 SMNVEV (reference sequence). The trim removed 4 bases at V and 0 bases at J, leaving 6 bases unmatched. Here the CDR3 reads CASSSGGLSSYEQYF. In DNA, the CDR3 is TGTGCCAGCAGTTCGGGAGGACTCAGCTCCTACGAGCAGTACTTC.

This clone was seen a single time. This sequence joins TRBV29-1 and TRBJ2-7; no clear D gene. V lost 6 bases, J lost 2 bases, and 14 bases lay in between. Per the germline V gene, CDR1 is SQVTM and CDR2 is ANQGSEA. CDR3 length equals 13 residues. In DNA, the CDR3 is TGCAGCGTAACGACCGCTCAAGCCTACGAGCAGTACTTC. It is translated as CSVTTAQAYEQYF.

The chain has TRBV6-5 and TRBJ2-3; D uncertain. Trimming removed 3 bases at V and 3 bases at J, with 10 bases between. Looked up from germline, CDR1 is MNHEY and CDR2 is SVGAGI. This CDR3 contains 14 residues. The DNA of the CDR3 is TGTGCCAGCAGTTATTCTCATCTTACAGATACGCAGTATTTT. Translating it yields CASSYSHLTDTQYF.

V is TRBV15 and J is TRBJ2-5; D could derive from TRBD1 or TRBD2 (6 bases each). Germline-derived CDR1 and CDR2 are LNHNV and YYDKDF (reference sequence). Trimming took off 3 bases at V and 3 bases at J, with 14 bases between the two ends. The CDR3 has 15 amino acids. In DNA form, the CDR3 reads TGTGCCACCAGCAGGACCCCGGGGGCAAAAGAGACCCAGTACTTC. Its translation: CATSRTPGAKETQYF.

The chain couples TRBV27 to TRBJ1-2; D is unclear. The V and J ends lost 0 bases and 6 bases respectively, with 20 bases between them. CDR3 length equals 17 residues. Germline values: CDR1 MNHEY, CDR2 SMNVEV (reference sequence). The CDR3 protein is CASSLSGDQPGLDGYTF. The CDR3 DNA sequence: TGTGCCAGCAGTTTATCGGGTGACCAGCCAGGTCTCGATGGCTACACCTTC.

The chain links TRBV19 to TRBJ1-2; D not resolved. V was shortened by 1 base and J by 11 bases, with 20 bases between the two germline ends. The CDR3 runs to 15 residues. The germline V gene has CDR1 LNHDA and CDR2 SQIVND (reference sequence). The CDR3 is CASSIGGPDLIDYTF. As DNA, the CDR3 is TGTGCCAGTAGTATAGGGGGTCCGGACCTTATAGATTACACCTTC.

The rearrangement links TRBV11-2 to TRBJ1-1; D may be TRBD1 (5 bases). Germline CDR1 and CDR2: SGHAT and FQNNGV. The CDR3 loop spans 15 amino acids. Trimming left V 0 bases short and J 1 base short, with 9 bases between. Written as DNA, the CDR3 is TGTGCCAGCAGCTTAGATCCAGGGCCGAACACTGAAGCTTTCTTT. It codes for CASSLDPGPNTEAFF.

The chain combines TRBV19 with TRBJ2-1; D gene unclear. V was trimmed by 1 base and J by 1 base, leaving 5 bases between them. Germline V gene lookup returns CDR1 LNHDA and CDR2 SQIVND (reference sequence). This CDR3 region has 14 residues. The CDR3 sequence: CASSIGGSYNEQFF. The CDR3 DNA is TGTGCCAGTAGTATAGGGGGATCCTACAATGAGCAGTTCTTC.

The chain is built from TRBV5-6 and TRBJ2-3; possible D gene TRBD1, 5 bases. From germline, CDR1 is SGHDT and CDR2 YYEEEE. The CDR3 sequence is 14 residues long. Between the trimmed V and J ends, which lost 4 bases and 8 bases, there was a span of 17 bases. The CDR3: CASSPGHGFGTQYF. The CDR3 nucleotides read TGTGCCAGCAGCCCCGGACACGGATTCGGTACGCAGTATTTT.

This chain connects TRBV4-1 to TRBJ2-6, with D hard to call. In germline, CDR1 is MGHRA, CDR2 YSYEKL. V lost 4 bases, J lost 4 bases, and 11 bases lay in between. CDR3 length equals 15 residues. CDR3 residues: CASSPLYPGANVLTF. The CDR3 nucleotides read TGCGCCAGCAGCCCTTTATATCCAGGGGCCAACGTCCTGACTTTC.

This clone was seen a few times. This chain uses TRBV27 with TRBJ1-5; 7 positions agree with TRBD1. Germline V gene data show CDR1 as MNHEY and CDR2 as SMNVEV (reference sequence). The CDR3 is made up of 13 amino acids. The ends lost 7 bases at V and 7 bases at J; junction bases unmatched: 7. The CDR3 sequence is CASKGAGAQPQHF. The DNA of the CDR3 is TGTGCCAGCAAGGGGGCAGGGGCCCAGCCCCAGCATTTT.

The rearrangement links TRBV4-2 to TRBJ2-7, with 11 positions matching TRBD2. J was trimmed by 0 bases and V by 0 bases; bases with no gene match: 7. CDR3 length: 18 residues. Germline V gene data show CDR1 as LGHNA and CDR2 as YNFKEQ. The CDR3 here is CASSQDPSGGISSYEQYF. CDR3 sequence (DNA): TGTGCCAGCAGCCAAGATCCTAGCGGGGGGATTAGCTCCTACGAGCAGTACTTC.

This clone was seen just once. The rearrangement links TRBV5-1 to TRBJ2-2; possible D gene TRBD1, 5 bases. CDR1 and CDR2 from the germline V gene are SGHRS and YFSETQ. The CDR3 runs 12 residues. V lost 5 bases, J lost 10 bases, and 12 bases lay in between. Here the CDR3 reads CASRGRPEELFF. In DNA, the CDR3 is TGCGCCAGCAGGGGGCGGCCGGAGGAGCTGTTTTTT. The complete variable domain, with remaining parts taken from reference TRBV5-1 and TRBJ2-2, reads KAGVTQTPRYLIKTRGQQVTLSCSPISGHRSVSWYQQTPGQGLQFLFEYFSETQRNKGNFPGRFSGRQFSNSRSEMNVSTLELGDSALYLCASRGRPEELFFGEGSRLTVL.

The genes are TRBV21-1 and TRBJ1-2; the table's D call, TRBD1, was not checked against the DNA. TRBV21-1 is annotated as a pseudogene. The CDR3 is 16 amino acids. CDR3 residues: CASSSGTGVGNYGYTF. Written as DNA, the CDR3 is TGTGCCAGCAGCTCAGGGACAGGGGTCGGCAACTATGGCTACACCTTC.

V usage is TRBV30 and J usage is TRBJ2-5; 12 bases match TRBD1. The germline gives CDR1 GTSNPN, CDR2 SVGIG (reference sequence). The J segment lost 4 bases and the V segment lost 2 bases, leaving 2 bases of the junction unmatched. This CDR3 region has 14 residues. CDR3 protein: CAWSTGQGAETQYF. CDR3 bases: TGTGCCTGGAGTACGGGACAGGGGGCAGAGACCCAGTACTTC.

V gene TRBV10-2 combines with J gene TRBJ1-2; D gene ambiguous. CDR3 length: 15 residues. Germline-derived CDR1 and CDR2 are WSHSY and SAAADI. With 0 bases removed from V and 1 base from J, the gap between germline ends came to 9 bases. The CDR3: CASSESRGNNYGYTF. The CDR3 coding sequence is TGCGCCAGCAGTGAGTCTCGGGGAAATAACTATGGCTACACCTTC.

The chain is built from TRBV5-1 and TRBJ2-1, with D possibly TRBD2 on 5 matching bases. Trimming took off 4 bases at V and 7 bases at J, with 18 bases between the two ends. This CDR3 comprises 15 residues. Germline values: CDR1 SGHRS, CDR2 YFSETQ. The CDR3 DNA reads TGCGCCAGCAGCCCGGCGTCTCCACTAGGGAATGAGCAGTTCTTC. Translated: CASSPASPLGNEQFF.

V is TRBV6-6 and J is TRBJ2-5; tentatively, D is TRBD2 (6 bases). CDR3 length: 15 residues. V dropped 5 bases and J dropped 5 bases, with 18 bases sitting between them. Germline values: CDR1 MNHNY, CDR2 SVGAGI (reference sequence). In DNA form, the CDR3 reads TGTGCCAGCAGTGGTTCTCTGGAGGGGTGGGAGACCCAGTACTTC. Translation: CASSGSLEGWETQYF.

The J gene is TRBJ2-5, the V gene TRBV11-2, with 16 nucleotides matching TRBD2. Trimming at V came to 6 bases and at J to 5 bases, leaving 9 bases not matched to a gene. Per the germline V gene, CDR1 is SGHAT and CDR2 is FQNNGV. CDR3 length equals 17 residues. The CDR3 here is CASSLPGTSGGEETQYF. CDR3 in DNA: TGTGCCAGCAGTTTACCCGGGACTAGCGGGGGGGAGGAGACCCAGTACTTC.